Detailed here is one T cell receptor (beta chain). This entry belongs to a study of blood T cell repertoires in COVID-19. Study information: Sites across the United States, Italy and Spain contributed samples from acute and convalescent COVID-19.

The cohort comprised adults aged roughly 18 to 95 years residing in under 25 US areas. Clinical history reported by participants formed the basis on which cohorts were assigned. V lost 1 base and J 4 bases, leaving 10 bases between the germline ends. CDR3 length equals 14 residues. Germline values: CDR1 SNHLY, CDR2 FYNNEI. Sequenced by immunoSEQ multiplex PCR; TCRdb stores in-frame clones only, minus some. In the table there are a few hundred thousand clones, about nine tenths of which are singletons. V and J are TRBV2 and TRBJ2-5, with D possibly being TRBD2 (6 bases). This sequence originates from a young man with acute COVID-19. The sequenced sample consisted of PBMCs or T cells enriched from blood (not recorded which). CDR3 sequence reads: CASSEGSGAETQYF. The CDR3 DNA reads TGTGCCAGCAGTGAAGGGTCGGGAGCAGAGACCCAGTACTTC. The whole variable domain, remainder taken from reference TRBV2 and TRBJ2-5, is EPEVTQTPSHQVTQMGQEVILRCVPISNHLYFYWYRQILGQKVEFLVSFYNNEISEKSEIFDDQFSVERPDGSNFTLKIRSTKLEDSAMYFCASSEGSGAETQYFGPGTRLLVL.